One sample yielded the 25 T cell receptor beta chains listed below, sequenced in a study of blood T cell repertoires in COVID-19. The assay was immunoSEQ multiplex PCR, and TCRdb's table has in-frame clones only and misses some. The sample consists of under 45,000 clones, approximately 88% of them appearing once. Source material: peripheral blood. These TCRs come from a woman between 40 and 55 years old with acute or convalescent COVID-19.

This clone has a single count. The chain couples TRBV28 to TRBJ2-1, with 9 bases lining up with TRBD1. The V segment lost 6 bases and the J segment 4 bases; nucleotides outside the gene matches: 13. This CDR3 has 17 amino acids. Germline CDR1 MDHEN, CDR2 SYDVKM. The CDR3 region has the DNA TGTGCCAGCAGCGGATTCATTACAGGGGGCGAATACAATGAGCAGTTCTTC. Its protein is CASSGFITGGEYNEQFF.

CDR3: CASSPTSGGGNEQFF. Written as DNA, the CDR3 is TGTGCCAGCTCACCAACATCCGGTGGGGGGAATGAGCAGTTCTTC. J is TRBJ2-1 and V is TRBV18, with a tentative D call TRBD2 (6 bases). The CDR3 totals 15 residues. CDR1 is KGHSH, CDR2 LQKENI, per germline. V lost 2 bases to trimming and J lost 7 bases, with 15 bases between them. Combining the CDR3 with reference TRBV18 and TRBJ2-1 gives the whole variable domain NAGVMQNPRHLVRRRGQEARLRCSPMKGHSHVYWYRQLPEEGLKFMVYLQKENIIDESGMPKERFSAEFPKEGPSILRIQQVVRGDSAAYFCASSPTSGGGNEQFFGPGTRLTVL.

The V call is TRBV7-9, the J call TRBJ1-1, with TRBD1 matching 7 bases. The trim removed 1 base at V and 7 bases at J, leaving 9 bases unmatched. There are 15 residues in the CDR3. CDR1 and CDR2 from the germline V gene are SEHNR and FQNEAQ (reference sequence). CDR3 bases: TGTGCCAGCAGCTTAGAACTAGGGGGCTCCGGTGAAGCTTTCTTT. This codes for CASSLELGGSGEAFF.

The V call is TRBV10-3, the J call TRBJ1-5; TRBD1 agrees at 12 bases. Germline V gives CDR1 ENHRY, CDR2 SYGVKD. This CDR3 is 18 amino acids long. J was trimmed by 9 bases and V by 3 bases; bases with no gene match: 15. CDR3 sequence reads: CAISDSGQGAFRVRPQHF. The CDR3 DNA reads TGTGCCATCAGTGATTCGGGACAGGGGGCGTTTCGGGTCCGGCCCCAGCATTTT.

This chain uses TRBV19 with TRBJ1-5; TRBD1 matches 7 bases. Germline CDR1 is LNHDA and CDR2 is SQIVND (reference sequence). After removal of 11 bases from V and 0 bases from J, the junction contained 16 bases not matched to a gene. There are 17 residues in the CDR3. The CDR3 DNA sequence: TGTGCCCATAACGGAGGCAGGGGGGACGATAGCAATCAGCCCCAGCATTTT. Encoded protein: CAHNGGRGDDSNQPQHF.

This clone was detected only a few times. This chain joins TRBV4-1 and TRBJ1-5; D perhaps matches TRBD1 (5 bases). The CDR3 extends over 15 amino acids. Per the germline V gene, CDR1 is MGHRA and CDR2 is YSYEKL. V was shortened by 3 bases and J by 0 bases, with 9 bases between the two germline ends. The CDR3 region is CASSQQGPSNQPQHF. CDR3 DNA sequence: TGCGCCAGCAGCCAGCAGGGTCCTAGCAATCAGCCCCAGCATTTT.

CDR3 in DNA: TGTGCCATCAGTGACCCGGGGGAAGGGATTACTGAAGCTTTCTTT. It yields the protein CAISDPGEGITEAFF. The gene calls are TRBV10-3 and TRBJ1-1, with D possibly matching TRBD1 (5 bases). The germline V gene has CDR1 ENHRY and CDR2 SYGVKD. The CDR3 runs 15 residues. Trimming left V 3 bases short and J 5 bases short, with 16 bases between.

In this sample, this clone turned up a few times. The gene calls are TRBV6-5 and TRBJ2-5; maybe TRBD1 (5 bases). CDR1 and CDR2 from the germline V gene are MNHEY and SVGAGI. The germline V and J ends were trimmed by 5 bases and 5 bases, with 18 bases remaining between them. The CDR3 totals 15 residues. As DNA, the CDR3 is TGTGCCAGCAGTCCTCATTCGGACACCCCGGAGACCCAGTACTTC. Amino acids: CASSPHSDTPETQYF.

The J gene is TRBJ1-2, the V gene TRBV7-3, with 10 bases fitting TRBD1. The CDR3 consists of 16 residues. The germline V gene encodes CDR1 SGHTA and CDR2 FQGTGA. V dropped 4 bases and J dropped 6; count of bases not matched to a gene: 11. The CDR3 DNA reads TGTGCCAGCAGCTCTATGCCGGGGACAGGGGATAATGGCTACACCTTC. This gives the protein CASSSMPGTGDNGYTF.

V gene TRBV6-2 or TRBV6-3 combines with J gene TRBJ1-1; 7 nucleotides agree with TRBD1. V dropped 6 bases and J dropped 1; count of bases not matched to a gene: 8. The CDR3 is 15 amino acids. The germline V gene encodes CDR1 MNHEY and CDR2 SVGEGT. The CDR3 here is CASRPPWTGNTEAFF. CDR3 in DNA: TGTGCCAGCAGGCCTCCATGGACAGGGAACACTGAAGCTTTCTTT.

The V gene is TRBV28, the J gene TRBJ2-6, with 9 bases aligning to TRBD1. This CDR3 is 17 amino acids long. With V trimmed by 6 bases and J by 0 bases, 6 bases remained unmatched. CDR1 is MDHEN and CDR2 is SYDVKM in the germline V gene. The CDR3 loop reads CASRITGGLSGANVLTF. The CDR3 region has the DNA TGTGCCAGCAGGATAACAGGGGGCCTCTCTGGGGCCAACGTCCTGACTTTC.

Notes on this clone: Different DNA sequences within this sample yield the same CDR3. The CDR3 sequence: CASSLTGHNQETQYF. DNA of the CDR3: TGTGCCAGCAGCTTAACGGGGCACAACCAAGAGACCCAGTACTTC. The chain couples TRBV7-3 to TRBJ2-5; D perhaps matches TRBD1 (5 bases). Germline loops: CDR1 SGHTA, CDR2 FQGTGA. Trimming took 0 bases from V and 0 from J, leaving 8 bases between them. The CDR3 has 15 amino acids.

The CDR3 sequence: CAWNRASSTDTQYF. The CDR3 nucleotides are TGTGCCTGGAACCGGGCTAGCAGCACAGATACGCAGTATTTT. The gene calls are TRBV30 and TRBJ2-3, with a possible D match to TRBD2 (5 bases). Germline V gene lookup returns CDR1 GTSNPN and CDR2 SVGIG (reference sequence). V lost 4 bases to trimming and J lost 0 bases, with 11 bases between them. CDR3 length equals 14 residues.

V usage is TRBV7-8 and J usage is TRBJ2-7; TRBD2 matches at 8 bases. With V trimmed by 1 base and J by 2 bases, 7 bases remained unmatched. From germline, CDR1 is SGHVS and CDR2 FQNEAQ. The CDR3 totals 16 residues. The CDR3 coding sequence is TGTGCCAGCAGCTTAGTTTCCACTAGCGGAACCTACGAGCAGTACTTC. It specifies CASSLVSTSGTYEQYF.

The rearrangement uses TRBV28 and TRBJ2-7; a possible D gene is TRBD2 (6 bases). Between the trimmed V and J ends, which lost 7 bases and 2 bases, there was a span of 12 bases. The germline CDR1 and CDR2 sequences are MDHEN and SYDVKM. This CDR3 comprises 13 residues. CDR3 in DNA: TGTGCCAGCACAGGAGGGTTTGCCTACGAGCAGTACTTC. It yields the protein CASTGGFAYEQYF.

The gene calls are TRBV28 and TRBJ2-6; 11 bases agree with TRBD1. The ends lost 7 bases at V and 1 base at J; junction bases unmatched: 3. CDR3 length: 16 residues. Germline CDR1 MDHEN, CDR2 SYDVKM. CDR3 nucleotide sequence: TGTGCCAGCACGGGACAGGGGGTGTCTGGGGCCAACGTCCTGACTTTC. Translation gives CASTGQGVSGANVLTF.

V usage is TRBV18 and J usage is TRBJ1-5; D might be TRBD1 (5 bases). The CDR3 extends over 18 amino acids. The ends were cut back, 3 bases at V and 0 bases at J, with 18 bases in the middle. Germline loops: CDR1 KGHSH, CDR2 LQKENI. This CDR3 reads CASSPFSGGLDSNQPQHF. The DNA for the CDR3 is TGTGCCAGCTCACCCTTCTCGGGGGGATTGGATAGCAATCAGCCCCAGCATTTT.

The J gene is TRBJ1-3, the V gene TRBV3-1 (or the pseudogene TRBV3-2), with D possibly matching TRBD1 (5 bases). Per germline, CDR1 LGHDT and CDR2 YNNKEL (reference sequence). The V end lost 4 bases, the J end lost 0 bases, and 13 bases lay between the germline ends. This CDR3 is 16 amino acids long. The DNA for the CDR3 is TGTGCCAGCAGCCCGGGCAGGGCCTACTCTGGAAACACCATATATTTT. It codes for CASSPGRAYSGNTIYF.

The rearrangement links TRBV4-2 to TRBJ1-4; D is perhaps TRBD1 (5 bases). The V end lost 4 bases, the J end lost 4 bases, and 13 bases lay between the germline ends. Germline V CDR1 and CDR2: LGHNA, YNFKEQ. CDR3 length: 15 residues. The CDR3 region is CASSPDSLFNEKLFF. CDR3 in DNA: TGTGCCAGCAGCCCCGACAGCTTGTTTAATGAAAAACTGTTTTTT.

V usage is TRBV6-5 and J usage is TRBJ1-3; 7 nucleotides match TRBD1. CDR1 is MNHEY and CDR2 is SVGAGI in the germline V gene. J lost 1 base, V lost 6 bases, and 3 bases had no gene match. The length of the CDR3 is 14 residues. In DNA, the CDR3 is TGTGCCAGCAGAGACAGGGTTTCTGGAAACACCATATATTTT. It translates to CASRDRVSGNTIYF.

The gene calls are TRBV6-2 or TRBV6-3 and TRBJ2-1; 10 bases agree with TRBD1. This CDR3 is built from 17 residues. From germline, CDR1 is MNHEY and CDR2 SVGEGT. V shed 0 bases and J 5 bases; nucleotides not matched to a gene: 7. CDR3 amino acids: CASSYSKWGTGDNEQFF. The CDR3 coding sequence is TGTGCCAGCAGTTACTCGAAATGGGGGACAGGGGACAATGAGCAGTTCTTC.

In its sample, this clone was seen a few times. The CDR3: CASSSRTNENTEAFF. CDR3 nucleotides: TGTGCCAGCAGCTCCAGGACAAACGAGAACACTGAAGCTTTCTTT. This sequence joins TRBV11-2 and TRBJ1-1; weak D call: TRBD1 (5 bases). Trimming took off 4 bases at V and 1 base at J, with 13 bases between the two ends. Germline CDR1 is SGHAT and CDR2 is FQNNGV. The CDR3 has 15 amino acids.

This sequence joins TRBV15 and TRBJ2-2, with 9 positions matching TRBD1. The CDR3 sequence is 18 residues long. CDR1 and CDR2 (germline): LNHNV, YYDKDF (reference sequence). Trimming cost V 0 bases and J 6 bases; bases outside gene matches: 11. Here the CDR3 reads CATSRDPRPGQGPGELFF. The CDR3 DNA reads as TGTGCCACCAGCAGAGATCCCCGACCGGGACAGGGACCCGGGGAGCTGTTTTTT.

The chain is built from TRBV12-3 or TRBV12-4 and TRBJ1-1; a weak D match, TRBD1 (5 bases). V lost 3 bases, J lost 4 bases, and 9 bases lay in between. The CDR3 is 13 amino acids. Here the CDR3 DNA reads TGTGCCAGCAGTTTCGGGGGTGGCACTGAAGCTTTCTTT. This translates into CASSFGGGTEAFF.

The rearrangement uses TRBV5-6 and TRBJ2-1; 8 bases align to TRBD1. From germline, CDR1 is SGHDT and CDR2 YYEEEE. This CDR3 comprises 15 residues. Trimming at V came to 0 bases and at J to 10 bases, leaving 9 bases not matched to a gene. CDR3 in amino acids: CASSLGAGTGQEQFF. CDR3 in DNA: TGTGCCAGCAGCTTGGGGGCGGGGACAGGTCAAGAGCAGTTCTTC.